A single T cell receptor (beta chain) is shown here with its context. The sample belongs to a study of blood T cell repertoires in COVID-19. Study processing details: Estimates of nucleated cell counts were drawn from the amplification of reference gene primers. TCRdb keeps only in-frame clones here, not all; method: immunoSEQ multiplex PCR. V and J calls and clone size come straight from that table; D and trimming were deduced from the DNA. The table records about 300,000 clones, approximately 84% of them present only once. Trimming removed 3 bases at V and 8 bases at J, with 16 bases between. The CDR3 is 15 amino acids. CDR1 is MRHNA and CDR2 is SNTAGT in the germline V gene.

Sequenced material: peripheral blood. V usage is TRBV6-4 and J usage is TRBJ1-4; possibly TRBD1 for D (6 bases). This clonotype was sampled from a human donor with COVID-19, enrolled during active disease. The donor label of this sample is uncertain. DNA for the CDR3: TGTGCCAGCAGTGAATCGTCACGGGGGGGCGAAAAACTGTTTTTT. This gives the protein CASSESSRGGEKLFF.